This is a list of T cell receptor beta chains from one sample in a study of pediatric ulcerative colitis. Measured with immunoSEQ multiplex PCR; TCRdb has only the in-frame clones, and not every one. The data show fewer than 40,000 clones, with roughly 86% seen just once and about 4.5% held by the top ten. The sample consisted of blood. The receptors shown here come from a boy aged 5-17 years with severe ulcerative colitis. Both conserved end residues are trimmed from each CDR3. The order of the fields is V gene, J gene, CDR3 protein.

>TRBV18|TRBJ1-2
ASSPGRGAGYT
>TRBV30|TRBJ1-4
AWTPRFAEKLF
>TRBV7-2|TRBJ1-5
ASSVAPRGANQPQH
>TRBV7-2|TRBJ2-2
ASSLYPGGPITGELF
>TRBV7-9|TRBJ1-1
ASSLVGGETEAF
>TRBV30|TRBJ2-1
AWATNGGANEQF
>TRBV19|TRBJ1-2
AVGQGQGYT
>TRBV27|TRBJ2-7
ASSYTGLLGYEQY
>TRBV5-1|TRBJ2-5
ASSLDGAGGQETQY
>TRBV7-2|TRBJ2-7
ASSPWDGSYEQY
>TRBV11-3|TRBJ2-1
ASSLDRSGPYNEQF
>TRBV19|TRBJ2-1
ASSIGGGEGNEQF
>TRBV6-4|TRBJ1-5
ASRKQGYSNQPQH
>TRBV19|TRBJ2-1
ASSIDSGGGEQF
>TRBV30|TRBJ2-7
AWSPGTGIHEQY
>TRBV10-3|TRBJ1-1
AISPDRDTEAF
>TRBV6-6|TRBJ1-1
ASSYSRTGDTEAF
>TRBV30|TRBJ1-3
AWSAGAGNTIY
>TRBV27|TRBJ2-1
ASNSRLAGVGNEQF
>TRBV4-3|TRBJ1-5
ASSQDREAGNQPQH
>TRBV2|TRBJ2-7
AGGQGLNPYEQY
>TRBV7-9|TRBJ1-3
ASSLDTISGNTIY
>TRBV11-2|TRBJ2-7
ASSASGTSEGYEQY
>TRBV5-1|TRBJ2-3
ASSSLLSGGPGDTQY
>TRBV6-1|TRBJ1-5
ASSERHNQPQH
>TRBV27|TRBJ2-7
ASSLSLTVASYEQY
>TRBV18|TRBJ1-2
ASSPSQGGGYT
>TRBV30|TRBJ1-2
AWSVRPGDINYGYT
>TRBV6-1|TRBJ1-1
ASTRTATEAF
>TRBV2|TRBJ1-1
ASSELGRRGEEAF
>TRBV11-2|TRBJ1-1
ASSLKRAKNTEAF
>TRBV5-1|TRBJ2-2
ASSLRQGSGELF
>TRBV7-9|TRBJ1-1
ASSLGGFEAF
>TRBV6-6|TRBJ1-2
ASRPPGGAGYGYT
>TRBV9|TRBJ2-7
ASSETGHYEQY
>TRBV5-1|TRBJ1-2
ASSFVTGSLW
>TRBV7-2|TRBJ1-2
ASSSTRGGFGYT
>TRBV9|TRBJ2-7
ASSANLDPGGAEQY
>TRBV4-1|TRBJ2-7
ASSQVAPRTGTTYEQY
>TRBV9|TRBJ1-1
ASSVTSGSGATEAF
>TRBV19|TRBJ2-7
ASSIGGRYEQY
>TRBV7-2|TRBJ1-5
ASSPTGGGSNQPQH
>TRBV4-3|TRBJ2-5
ASSHGQGEETQY
>TRBV18|TRBJ1-1
ASSRQGGMNTEAF
>TRBV25-1|TRBJ2-5
ASSEPPQGVEQETQY
>TRBV30|TRBJ1-6
AWTQGFGNSPLH
>TRBV6-1|TRBJ1-1
ASSEAGTGAEAF
>TRBV27|TRBJ1-5
ASSFAGGNQPQH
>TRBV7-9|TRBJ2-5
ASSLVLTRETQY
>TRBV4-1|TRBJ1-3
ASSQESSGNTIY